These 20 T cell receptor beta chains originate from one sample sequenced in a study of blood T cells in healthy people across ages. The second PCR ran roughly 7 to 12 cycles with a sample-barcoded 5' primer and J-beta primers. TCRdb independently ran MiXCR on the 5' RACE reads; one entry per CDR3 protein. The sample yields 800,000 to 900,000 distinct CDR3 sequences, around 68% seen once. Sequencing input: blood. The source is a man aged 25-40 years in good health.

This clonotype was seen a handful of times. The chain combines TRBV6-2 or TRBV6-3 with TRBJ2-1, with a weak D call TRBD1 (6 bases). The CDR3 is 14 amino acids. Germline lookup yields CDR1 MNHEY and CDR2 SVGEGT. V lost 4 bases, J lost 6 bases, and 13 bases lay in between. CDR3 DNA sequence: TGTGCCAGCAGTTCGTACAGGGTAGCCAATGAGCAGTTCTTC. It specifies CASSSYRVANEQFF.

This clonotype appeared many times. V usage is TRBV6-5 and J usage is TRBJ2-1, with a tentative D call TRBD1 (6 bases). CDR1 and CDR2 (germline): MNHEY, SVGAGI. CDR3 length: 12 amino acids. With 5 bases removed from V and 7 bases from J, the gap between germline ends came to 9 bases. The DNA of the CDR3 is TGTGCCAGCAGTATCCAGGGGAATGAGCAGTTCTTC. It yields the protein CASSIQGNEQFF.

The chain carries TRBV20-1 and TRBJ2-5; the D is unclear. Trimming shortened V by 1 base and J by 2 bases, and 5 bases separated the two germline ends. This CDR3 has 12 amino acids. Germline V lookup: CDR1 DFQATT, CDR2 SNEGSKA (reference sequence). The CDR3 sequence is CSARGQQETQYF. The CDR3 DNA reads as TGCAGTGCTAGAGGTCAGCAAGAGACCCAGTACTTC.

CDR3 region: CASSSLAPAHEQYF. The CDR3 DNA reads as TGTGCCAGCAGTTCTTTAGCGCCGGCCCACGAGCAGTACTTC. V usage is TRBV6-1 and J usage is TRBJ2-4; D perhaps matches TRBD2 (5 bases). The DNA end lines up better with TRBJ2-7; the J call may be wrong. The CDR3 length is 14 residues. The germline CDR1 and CDR2 sequences are MNHNS and SASEGT.

The chain uses TRBV9 and TRBJ1-2; D is perhaps TRBD1 (6 bases). Per the germline V gene, CDR1 is SGDLS and CDR2 is YYNGEE. This CDR3 spans 14 amino acids. V shed 3 bases and J shed 6 bases, with 15 bases lying between them. The CDR3 DNA is TGTGCCAGCAGCGAAAGGGGGAACCCAGATGGCTACACCTTC. Residues: CASSERGNPDGYTF.

The V gene is TRBV9, the J gene TRBJ2-3; D is possibly TRBD1 (6 bases). The length of the CDR3 is 16 residues. Germline V CDR1 and CDR2: SGDLS, YYNGEE. Trimming shortened V by 3 bases and J by 1 base, and 15 bases separated the two germline ends. The CDR3 is CASSGNRDRGTDTQYF. CDR3 DNA sequence: TGTGCCAGCAGCGGGAACAGGGATAGGGGCACAGATACGCAGTATTTT.

V and J are TRBV28 and TRBJ2-7; D tentatively reads TRBD1 or TRBD2 (5 bases each). Trimming left V 5 bases short and J 3 bases short, with 17 bases between. Germline loops: CDR1 MDHEN, CDR2 SYDVKM. This CDR3 is 15 amino acids long. CDR3 sequence reads: CASSPAGDGYYEQYF. CDR3 sequence (DNA): TGTGCCAGCAGTCCCGCCGGGGACGGTTACTACGAGCAGTACTTC.

This clonotype is termed medium-sized (0.01 to 0.1%). CDR3 nucleotide sequence: TGTGCCAGCAGCTCCCAGAAGAATCAGCCCCAGCATTTT. Its protein product is CASSSQKNQPQHF. This rearrangement joins TRBV7-2 to TRBJ1-5; no definite D call. The CDR3 extends over 13 amino acids. Trimming took 4 bases from V and 4 from J, leaving 8 bases between them. CDR1 is SGHTA, CDR2 FQGNSA, per germline.

The sample holds a few counts of this clonotype. The chain combines TRBV28 with TRBJ1-2, with 9 bases aligning to TRBD1. The ends lost 7 bases at V and 4 bases at J; junction bases unmatched: 4. Germline V gene lookup returns CDR1 MDHEN and CDR2 SYDVKM. This CDR3 is 13 amino acids long. CDR3 bases: TGTGCCAGCACCGCGGGACAGGGCTATGGCTACACCTTC. Amino acids: CASTAGQGYGYTF.

This rearrangement joins TRBV20-1 to TRBJ2-3; perhaps TRBD2 as D (6 bases). Germline V gene data show CDR1 as DFQATT and CDR2 as SNEGSKA (reference sequence). With 6 bases removed from V and 3 bases from J, the gap between germline ends came to 16 bases. CDR3 length: 14 amino acids. CDR3 DNA sequence: TGCAGTGCCGAGGAGGGGTGGGGTACAGATACGCAGTATTTT. It translates to CSAEEGWGTDTQYF.

The chain uses TRBV13 and TRBJ2-1; D is possibly TRBD1 or TRBD2 (5 bases each). Germline V gene data show CDR1 as PRHDT and CDR2 as FYEKMQ (reference sequence). V was clipped by 5 bases and J by 0 bases, with 14 bases between them. The CDR3 extends over 16 amino acids. The CDR3 sequence is CASSIGDPGSYNEQFF. The CDR3 DNA sequence: TGTGCCAGCAGCATTGGGGACCCTGGCTCCTACAATGAGCAGTTCTTC.

The chain joins TRBV14 to TRBJ2-7; tentative D call: TRBD2 (6 bases). V was pared by 5 bases and J by 10 bases, with 18 bases between. CDR1 is SGHDN, CDR2 FVKESK, per germline. There are 13 residues in the CDR3. CDR3 coding DNA: TGTGCCAGCAGCTCGGGGACTGCCACGCTCCAGTACTTC. Amino acid sequence: CASSSGTATLQYF.

V gene TRBV27 combines with J gene TRBJ2-6; 9 bases align to TRBD1. CDR3 size: 17 residues. The V gene's germline CDR1 is MNHEY and CDR2 SMNVEV (reference sequence). With 2 bases clipped from V and 3 bases from J, the junction kept 5 bases outside the gene matches. CDR3 protein: CASSLGTGSVGANVLTF. Here the CDR3 DNA reads TGTGCCAGCAGTTTAGGGACAGGGTCTGTTGGGGCCAACGTCCTGACTTTC.

CDR3 sequence: CASSPPSVGETQYF. The CDR3 coding sequence is TGTGCCAGCTCACCACCGTCCGTAGGGGAGACCCAGTACTTC. The rearrangement joins TRBV18 to TRBJ2-7; D gene unclear. The DNA matches TRBJ2-5 better at its end, which makes the J call doubtful. The CDR3 is 14 residues long. The germline V gene encodes CDR1 KGHSH and CDR2 LQKENI.

There are a few counts of this clonotype. V gene TRBV5-1 combines with J gene TRBJ2-4; TRBD2 matches 10 bases. The J call may be wrong; the DNA end is better matched by TRBJ2-7. CDR1 and CDR2 from the germline V gene are SGHRS and YFSETQ. The CDR3 sequence is 12 residues long. CDR3 region: CASSTSGDEQYF. CDR3 nucleotides: TGCGCCAGCAGTACTAGCGGGGACGAGCAGTACTTC.

This clonotype appeared once. V gene TRBV5-6 combines with J gene TRBJ2-3; 9 bases match TRBD1. J lost 4 bases, V lost 2 bases, and 8 bases had no gene match. The CDR3 runs to 16 residues. The germline CDR1 and CDR2 sequences are SGHDT and YYEEEE. CDR3 loop: CASSLVGDRASDTQYF. In DNA, the CDR3 is TGTGCCAGCAGCTTAGTTGGGGACAGGGCTTCAGATACGCAGTATTTT.

The chain uses TRBV20-1 and TRBJ2-5; D remains ambiguous. Gene TRBJ2-7 matches the end of the DNA better, so the J call may be wrong. This CDR3 is built from 12 residues. Germline-derived CDR1 and CDR2 are DFQATT and SNEGSKA (reference sequence). The CDR3 nucleotides are TGCAGTGCTACTGGCGGATTCAACGAGCAGTACTTC. It specifies CSATGGFNEQYF.

This clonotype was found a few times. The rearrangement joins TRBV20-1 to TRBJ1-6, with TRBD1 as a possible D gene (6 bases). V lost 7 bases and J lost 4, with 14 bases in between. The germline gives CDR1 DFQATT, CDR2 SNEGSKA (reference sequence). This CDR3 spans 14 amino acids. DNA for the CDR3: TGCAGTGGGATTTGGACAGCTTATAATTCACCCCTCCACTTT. Protein sequence: CSGIWTAYNSPLHF.

V usage is TRBV29-1 and J usage is TRBJ2-1; D is unresolved. The CDR3 spans 12 residues. Trimming stripped 4 bases from V and 2 bases from J, with 6 bases between. Germline V gene sequence: CDR1 SQVTM, CDR2 ANQGSEA. In DNA form, the CDR3 reads TGCAGCGTTGTTCCGACCTACAATGAGCAGTTCTTC. Amino acids: CSVVPTYNEQFF.

As concerns this clonotype: A much larger clone sits a single nucleotide away, making a read error possible. V and J are TRBV10-3 and TRBJ2-3, with 11 positions matching TRBD1. The CDR3 has 14 residues. CDR1 and CDR2 from the germline V gene are ENHRY and SYGVKD. In nucleotides, the CDR3 is TGTGCCACCTCAGGACAGGGGGCTGCAGATGCGCAGTATTTT. This codes for CATSGQGAADAQYF.